This T cell receptor beta chain was documented in a study of CD8 T cells in ankylosing spondylitis. This clonotype appeared many times. The target antigen is unknown. Findings and limits, study-wide: The study identified a TCR beta motif of fewer than 10 highly homologous variants that appeared characteristic of ankylosing spondylitis blood. Past studies reported some motif variants in reactive arthritis synovial fluid and blood. Disease-associated clones were CD8+ and fairly uncommon in peripheral blood.

The CDR3 consists of 18 residues. The germline V and J ends were trimmed by 0 bases and 1 base, with 16 bases remaining between them. Germline V lookup: CDR1 KGHDR, CDR2 SFDVKD. TCRdb ran MiXCR on the 5' RACE reads and lists one entry per CDR3 protein. The data show approximately 100,000 distinct CDR3 sequences, approximately 25% seen once. The origin of this receptor is a male donor with ankylosing spondylitis. The specimen sequenced was synovial fluid, either unsorted or a sorted T cell fraction (not recorded which). This sequence joins TRBV24-1 and TRBJ2-3; TRBD2 might be the D (5 bases). CDR3 sequence reads: CATSDLATKLGGTDTQYF. CDR3 nucleotide sequence: TGTGCCACCAGTGATTTGGCGACTAAGCTAGGAGGCACAGATACGCAGTATTTT.